Listed below are T cell receptor beta chains from one sample, sequenced in a study of shared clonotypes between healthy human individuals. The method was immunoSEQ multiplex PCR; TCRdb's version includes in-frame clones alone and lacks a portion of them. The sample shows roughly 1,800,000 clones, less than 95% of them seen only once. Material: naive CD8+ T cells sorted from blood. These receptors were collected from a man aged 18-30 years in good health. Each CDR3 is given with its conserved first and last residue. D genes are given only for firm matches. Not all rows give a size; the values are once, few, many and, for expanded clones, a class.

CDR3 length	D gene	J gene	V gene	clone size	CDR3 DNA	CDR3 protein
14	-	TRBJ1-2	TRBV5-6	-	TGTGCCAGCAGCTTGGGGGGTGTTAACTATGGCTACACCTTC	CASSLGGVNYGYTF
16	TRBD1	TRBJ1-2	TRBV11-2	-	TGTGCCAGCAGCCCTAGTAGCCTGACAGGGGGCTATGGCTACACCTTC	CASSPSSLTGGYGYTF
15	TRBD2	TRBJ2-7	TRBV9	-	TGTGCCAGCAGCGCCGGGACTAGCGGCTCCTACGAGCAGTACTTC	CASSAGTSGSYEQYF
15	TRBD2	TRBJ2-7	TRBV27	-	TGTGCCAGCAGTTTAGTAGCGGGGGGAGACTACGAGCAGTACTTC	CASSLVAGGDYEQYF
16	-	TRBJ2-1	TRBV6-1	-	TGTGCCAGCAGTGGGGGACTCCCTCTTTTAGGCAATGAGCAGTTCTTC	CASSGGLPLLGNEQFF
15	TRBD2	TRBJ2-5	TRBV5-6	-	TGTGCCAGCAGCGATCCGGGGGGGTTAGAAGAGACCCAGTACTTC	CASSDPGGLEETQYF
16	TRBD2	TRBJ2-1	TRBV4-3	-	TGCGCCAGCAGCCTCCTAGCGGGAGTGAACTACAATGAGCAGTTCTTC	CASSLLAGVNYNEQFF
16	TRBD1	TRBJ1-1	TRBV19	-	TGTGCCAGTAGTATAGGGGGGGACAGCTTGAACACTGAAGCTTTCTTT	CASSIGGDSLNTEAFF
16	-	TRBJ2-3	TRBV2	-	TGTGCCCGGAGGGTCCGCTGGTCTCTCCCCACAGATACGCAGTATTTT	CARRVRWSLPTDTQYF
14	-	TRBJ1-6	TRBV7-6	few	TGTGCCAGCAGCCCTGAGGCAGGGAATTCACCCCTCCACTTT	CASSPEAGNSPLHF
15	TRBD1	TRBJ2-7	TRBV9	-	TGTGCCAGCAGCGTAGGAGGGACAGGCCTCTACGAGCAGTACTTC	CASSVGGTGLYEQYF
12	-	TRBJ2-3	TRBV9	-	TGTGCCAGCAGCGTAGTCCCAGATACGCAGTATTTT	CASSVVPDTQYF
13	-	TRBJ2-7	TRBV9	-	TGTGCCAGCAGCGTAGTATCGGAGTCCGAGCAGTACTTC	CASSVVSESEQYF
14	TRBD1	TRBJ1-1	TRBV27	-	TGTGCCAGCAGTTCAGGGGGGATGAACACTGAAGCTTTCTTT	CASSSGGMNTEAFF
16	TRBD2	TRBJ2-1	TRBV5-8	-	TGTGCCAGCAGCTTGGCCGGGCGGGAGGCGTACAATGAGCAGTTCTTC	CASSLAGREAYNEQFF
14	-	TRBJ2-7	TRBV29-1	-	TGCAGCGTTGTGGGGGGAAGTACCTCCTACGAGCAGTACTTC	CSVVGGSTSYEQYF
15	-	TRBJ2-3	TRBV4-3	-	TGCGCCAGCAGCCAAGGTTCGGAAGGCACAGATACGCAGTATTTT	CASSQGSEGTDTQYF
14	-	TRBJ2-7	TRBV9	-	TGTGCCAGCAGCGTAGTCCCCAACTCCTACGAGCAGTACTTC	CASSVVPNSYEQYF
15	-	TRBJ2-3	TRBV27	-	TGTGCCAGCAGTTTTGGGGGCGCGGTTCAAGATACGCAGTATTTT	CASSFGGAVQDTQYF
13	-	TRBJ1-5	TRBV6-5	-	TGTGCCAGCAGCCAGGGGAGCAATCAGCCCCAGCATTTT	CASSQGSNQPQHF
10	-	TRBJ1-3	TRBV6-1	-	TGTGCCAGCAACGGAAACACCATATATTTT	CASNGNTIYF
14	TRBD1	TRBJ1-2	TRBV7-3	-	TGTGCCAGCAGCCCGGGACAGGGAGACTATGGCTACACCTTC	CASSPGQGDYGYTF
16	-	TRBJ2-2	TRBV19	-	TGTGCCAGTAGTGCAGGGTGGGGGCTAAACACCGGGGAGCTGTTTTTT	CASSAGWGLNTGELFF
15	TRBD1	TRBJ1-1	TRBV9	once	TGTGCCAGCAGCGTGGGACAGGGAGGTTCGGGGGAAGCTTTCTTT	CASSVGQGGSGEAFF
12	-	TRBJ1-1	TRBV10-1	-	TGCGCCAGCAGTGACGAGGGGACTGAAGCTTTCTTT	CASSDEGTEAFF
15	-	TRBJ2-7	TRBV9	-	TGTGCCAGCAGCGTAGATGGGGCAGGCCCCTACGAGCAGTACTTC	CASSVDGAGPYEQYF
15	-	TRBJ2-5	TRBV10-2	-	TGCGCCAGCAGTGGCCGCCAGGAGGGGGCAGAGACCCAGTACTTC	CASSGRQEGAETQYF
13	-	TRBJ1-2	TRBV7-9	-	TGTGCCAGCAGCAGCGACGGCTACTATGGCTACACCTTC	CASSSDGYYGYTF
13	-	TRBJ2-7	TRBV4-3	-	TGCGCCAGCAGCCAAGATCTAATGGCCGAGCAGTACTTC	CASSQDLMAEQYF
15	TRBD1	TRBJ1-2	TRBV27	-	TGTGCCAGCACCTTCTCGACAGGGGCTAACTATGGCTACACCTTC	CASTFSTGANYGYTF
13	TRBD2	TRBJ2-7	TRBV6-5	-	TGTGCCAGCAGTTCTGCTAGCGGCTACGAGCAGTACTTC	CASSSASGYEQYF
13	-	TRBJ2-1	TRBV7-2	-	TGTGCCAGCAGCTTAGATGAGGTGGATATGCGGTTCTTC	CASSLDEVDMRFF
16	TRBD2	TRBJ2-7	TRBV10-2	-	TGCGCCAGCAGTGAGAGGACTAGCGGGACTACCTACGAGCAGTACTTC	CASSERTSGTTYEQYF
12	-	TRBJ1-1	TRBV7-9	-	TGTGCCAGCAACCAGAGGAACACTGAAGCTTTCTTT	CASNQRNTEAFF
14	TRBD2	TRBJ2-1	TRBV30	-	TGTGCCTGTGCGGGCGGGAGCTCCTACAATGAGCAGTTCTTC	CACAGGSSYNEQFF
16	TRBD2	TRBJ2-3	TRBV10-1	-	TGCGCCAGCAGTGACTGGCGGGAGGGTAGCACAGATACGCAGTATTTT	CASSDWREGSTDTQYF
14	-	TRBJ2-1	TRBV15	-	TGTGCCACCAGCAGAGATGTGAACAGCTTAGAGCAGTTCTTC	CATSRDVNSLEQFF
16	TRBD1	TRBJ2-7	TRBV2	-	TGTGCCAGCAGTGAAACCTCGGGACAGAAAACCTACGAGCAGTACTTC	CASSETSGQKTYEQYF
13	-	TRBJ1-1	TRBV5-1	-	TGCGCCAGCAGCTTGGCCGGGGGTCCTGAAGCTTTCTTT	CASSLAGGPEAFF
18	TRBD2	TRBJ2-1	TRBV4-2	-	TGTGCCAGCAGCCAAGAGTTAGCGGGGGGGCCTCCCTACAATGAGCAGTTCTTC	CASSQELAGGPPYNEQFF
14	-	TRBJ2-1	TRBV5-6	-	TGTGCCAGCAGCCCATGGTGGGGGGTCGATGAGCAGTTCTTC	CASSPWWGVDEQFF
16	-	TRBJ2-7	TRBV4-1	-	TGCGCCAGCAGCCAAGGGTCGGGGCTAGGGTGGGACGAGCAGTACTTC	CASSQGSGLGWDEQYF
12	-	TRBJ2-7	TRBV11-2	-	TGTGCCAGCAGTGGCAACTCCTACGAGCAGTACTTC	CASSGNSYEQYF
10	-	TRBJ1-1	TRBV20-1	-	TGCAGTGCTGCAAACACTGAAGCTTTCTTT	CSAANTEAFF
12	-	TRBJ2-3	TRBV5-4	once	TGTGCCAGCAGCCAATTCTCGGATACGCAGTATTTT	CASSQFSDTQYF
15	TRBD2	TRBJ2-1	TRBV19	once	TGTGCCAGTAGTATAGCGGGAGGTCTTGCCAATGAGCAGTTCTTC	CASSIAGGLANEQFF
17	TRBD1	TRBJ2-6	TRBV27	-	TGTGCCAGCAGTCCATCTACAGGGGACGCTGGGGCCAACGTCCTGACTTTC	CASSPSTGDAGANVLTF
12	-	TRBJ2-5	TRBV6-6	-	TGTGCCACTTGGACAGCCCAAGAGACCCAGTACTTC	CATWTAQETQYF